The 9 T cell receptor beta chains below come from one sample, sequenced in a study of T cells in Graves' hyperthyroidism and ophthalmopathy. The investigators amplified TCR beta CDR3 regions from RNA transcripts. HTBI primers were employed in a first-round RT-PCR of the TCR CDR3. From the multiplex PCR reads, TCRdb called clonotypes with MiXCR, one entry per CDR3 protein. The sample records some 360,000 distinct CDR3 sequences, about 15% being singletons. Sequencing used blood. These receptors all come from a woman in her fifties or sixties with Graves' hyperthyroidism.

This clonotype was recorded at least ten times. This chain uses TRBV7-2 with TRBJ2-1; the match to TRBD2 covers 8 bases. The CDR3 loop spans 15 amino acids. V trimming: 6 bases; J trimming: 9 bases; junction bases outside the gene matches: 13. CDR1 and CDR2 (germline): SGHTA, FQGNSA. CDR3 sequence (DNA): TGTGCCAGCAGACGTAAGCGGGAGCCCCGGGGTGAGCAGTTCTTC. The encoded protein is CASRRKREPRGEQFF.

This clonotype showed up many times. This chain joins TRBV28 and TRBJ2-7, with 8 bases that match TRBD1. Germline CDR1 is MDHEN and CDR2 is SYDVKM. The CDR3 sequence is 12 residues long. V was clipped by 3 bases and J by 6 bases; unmatched bases: 1. The CDR3 DNA reads as TGTGCCAGCAGTTTCGACAGGGGCGAGCAGTACTTC. Its translation is CASSFDRGEQYF.

There are a few counts of this clonotype. This chain connects TRBV5-1 to TRBJ2-1; D ambiguous. CDR1 and CDR2 from the germline V gene are SGHRS and YFSETQ. V was pared by 6 bases and J by 5 bases, with 6 bases between. The CDR3 has 11 amino acids. In DNA, the CDR3 is TGCGCCAGCACCCCCAACAATGAGCAGTTCTTC. Translation gives CASTPNNEQFF. The full variable domain, completed using reference TRBV5-1 and TRBJ2-1, is KAGVTQTPRYLIKTRGQQVTLSCSPISGHRSVSWYQQTPGQGLQFLFEYFSETQRNKGNFPGRFSGRQFSNSRSEMNVSTLELGDSALYLCASTPNNEQFFGPGTRLTVL.

Concerning this clonotype: One base away lies a much larger clone, so this may be a sequencing read error. V is TRBV6-2 or TRBV6-3 and J is TRBJ2-1; TRBD2 matches 9 bases. Germline values: CDR1 MNHEY, CDR2 SVGEGT. The length of the CDR3 is 15 residues. The CDR3 reads CASSYYQREVVEQLF. CDR3 nucleotides: TGTGCCAGCAGTTACTACCAGCGGGAGGTTGTTGAGCAGCTCTTC.

The sample holds many counts of this clonotype. The chain employs TRBV5-1 and TRBJ1-2; 7 nucleotides align to TRBD1. CDR3 length equals 14 residues. The V and J ends lost 4 bases and 3 bases, in that order; junction bases with no gene match: 6. CDR1 and CDR2 (germline): SGHRS, YFSETQ. CDR3 sequence reads: CASSPGQFDYGYTF. The CDR3 DNA follows: TGCGCCAGCAGCCCGGGACAGTTTGACTATGGCTACACCTTC.

The table lists this clonotype with many counts. V usage is TRBV20-1 and J usage is TRBJ2-3; D unclear. Trimming left V 4 bases short and J 6 bases short, with 8 bases between. CDR3 length equals 11 residues. The germline gives CDR1 DFQATT, CDR2 SNEGSKA (reference sequence). The CDR3 spells CSATDADTQYF. CDR3 nucleotides: TGCAGTGCTACCGATGCGGATACGCAGTATTTT.

This clonotype was seen many times. The genes are TRBV11-3 and TRBJ2-7; 8 bases are a match to TRBD1. The CDR3 is 18 residues long. J gave up 4 bases and V 4 bases, and 18 bases lay outside the gene matches. Germline assignment: CDR1 SGHNT and CDR2 YENEEA. The DNA for the CDR3 is TGTGCCAGCAGCTCCCCTCCCGTCCGAGACAGGGGTGGTTACGAGCAGTACTTC. It translates to CASSSPPVRDRGGYEQYF.

This clonotype has only one observation. The rearrangement joins TRBV7-9 to TRBJ1-2; 8 positions match TRBD1. The CDR3 spans 14 residues. Losses at the gene ends were 6 bases for V and 3 bases for J; bases not matched to a gene: 6. Germline CDR1 and CDR2: SEHNR and FQNEAQ (reference sequence). DNA for the CDR3: TGTGCCAGCAGATCAGGGGGCGGGGACTATGGCTACACCTTC. It yields the protein CASRSGGGDYGYTF. The full variable domain, rest sourced from reference TRBV7-9 and TRBJ1-2, is DTGVSQNPRHKITKRGQNVTFRCDPISEHNRLYWYRQTLGQGPEFLTYFQNEAQLEKSRLLSDRFSAERPKGSFSTLEIQRTEQGDSAMYLCASRSGGGDYGYTFGSGTRLTVV.

This clonotype was observed many times. This chain connects TRBV6-2 or TRBV6-3 to TRBJ2-7, with 13 nucleotides matching TRBD2. CDR3 length equals 18 residues. Germline loops: CDR1 MNHEY, CDR2 SVGEGT. V shed 6 bases and J 0 bases; nucleotides not matched to a gene: 11. The CDR3 DNA is TGTGCCAGCAGCCCTCCGGGACTAGCGGGAAGGAGCTCCTACGAGCAGTACTTC. Residues: CASSPPGLAGRSSYEQYF.